Listed below are T cell receptor beta chains from one sample, sequenced in a study of T cells after yellow fever vaccination. In TCRdb, the 5' RACE reads were re-called with MiXCR into one record per CDR3 protein. The top ten hold roughly 25% of the sample, which has some 350,000 distinct CDR3 sequences, approximately 4% seen once. The specimen was PBMCs, collected 5 days after the yellow fever booster vaccination. Receptor source: a man between 18 and 29 years old who received the YFV17D yellow fever vaccine. Both conserved end residues are part of each CDR3. Each record gives: CDR3 protein, CDR3 DNA, clone size, D gene, J gene, V gene. D genes are given only for firm matches. The size of a clone is reported for some rows only, either as once, few or many, or as a class for expanded clones.

cdr3_aa: CASSITEAFF
cdr3_nt: TGTGCCAGCAGCATCACTGAAGCTTTCTTT
clone_size: NA
d_call: NA
j_call: TRBJ1-1
v_call: TRBV7-9

cdr3_aa: CATSRESLTSRLPETQYF
cdr3_nt: TGTGCCACCAGCAGAGAGTCCTTAACTAGCAGGCTTCCAGAGACCCAGTACTTC
clone_size: NA
d_call: NA
j_call: TRBJ2-5
v_call: TRBV15

cdr3_aa: CASSYSLNQPQHF
cdr3_nt: TGTGCCAGCAGTTACTCGTTGAATCAGCCCCAGCATTTT
clone_size: many
d_call: NA
j_call: TRBJ1-5
v_call: TRBV6-2/TRBV6-3

cdr3_aa: CSASGIALSRYNEQFF
cdr3_nt: TGCAGTGCTAGTGGAATAGCCCTCTCTCGATACAATGAGCAGTTCTTC
clone_size: few
d_call: NA
j_call: TRBJ2-1
v_call: TRBV20-1

cdr3_aa: CASSLALGAGETQYF
cdr3_nt: TGCGCCAGCAGCTTGGCCTTAGGGGCTGGGGAGACCCAGTACTTC
clone_size: NA
d_call: NA
j_call: TRBJ2-5
v_call: TRBV5-1

cdr3_aa: CSVGDGTPNEQFF
cdr3_nt: TGCAGCGTAGGAGACGGGACTCCTAATGAGCAGTTCTTC
clone_size: many
d_call: NA
j_call: TRBJ2-1
v_call: TRBV29-1

cdr3_aa: CASSFYMDSPLHF
cdr3_nt: TGTGCCAGCAGCTTTTACATGGATTCACCCCTCCACTTT
clone_size: few
d_call: NA
j_call: TRBJ1-6
v_call: TRBV7-2

cdr3_aa: CASSQDPERPWQFF
cdr3_nt: TGCGCCAGCAGCCAAGATCCCGAGCGACCGTGGCAGTTCTTC
clone_size: many
d_call: NA
j_call: TRBJ2-1
v_call: TRBV4-1

cdr3_aa: CASSNEGRTEAFF
cdr3_nt: TGTGCCAGTAGTAACGAAGGGCGAACTGAAGCTTTCTTT
clone_size: NA
d_call: NA
j_call: TRBJ1-1
v_call: TRBV19

cdr3_aa: CASSQGTGGTDTQYF
cdr3_nt: TGTGCCAGCAGCCAAGGGACAGGGGGAACCGATACGCAGTATTTT
clone_size: many
d_call: TRBD1
j_call: TRBJ2-3
v_call: TRBV4-2

cdr3_aa: CASSLVFSQGTDTQYF
cdr3_nt: TGCGCCAGCAGCTTGGTTTTCAGCCAGGGTACAGATACGCAGTATTTT
clone_size: NA
d_call: NA
j_call: TRBJ2-3
v_call: TRBV5-1

cdr3_aa: CASSPNEYWDIQYF
cdr3_nt: TGTGCCAGCAGCCCCAATGAGTATTGGGACATTCAGTACTTC
clone_size: few
d_call: NA
j_call: TRBJ2-4
v_call: TRBV7-9

cdr3_aa: CASSFQQNTEAFF
cdr3_nt: TGCGCCAGCAGCTTCCAGCAGAACACTGAAGCTTTCTTT
clone_size: NA
d_call: NA
j_call: TRBJ1-1
v_call: TRBV5-1

cdr3_aa: CASSYSVRGREKLFF
cdr3_nt: TGTGCCAGCAGTTACTCGGTCAGGGGGCGTGAAAAACTGTTTTTT
clone_size: NA
d_call: TRBD1
j_call: TRBJ1-4
v_call: TRBV6-5

cdr3_aa: CASSLSGADSPLHF
cdr3_nt: TGTGCCAGCAGTTTATCAGGGGCGGATTCACCCCTCCACTTT
clone_size: NA
d_call: NA
j_call: TRBJ1-6
v_call: TRBV28

cdr3_aa: CASSVQGWGLEQYF
cdr3_nt: TGTGCCAGTAGTGTGCAGGGATGGGGGCTCGAGCAGTACTTC
clone_size: few
d_call: NA
j_call: TRBJ2-7
v_call: TRBV19

cdr3_aa: CASSPGLMGGYTF
cdr3_nt: TGCGCCAGCAGCCCTGGGTTGATGGGTGGCTACACCTTC
clone_size: many
d_call: NA
j_call: TRBJ1-2
v_call: TRBV5-1

cdr3_aa: CSARGLIRQPQHF
cdr3_nt: TGCAGTGCTAGAGGACTTATCCGACAGCCCCAGCATTTT
clone_size: NA
d_call: NA
j_call: TRBJ1-5
v_call: TRBV20-1

cdr3_aa: CASSSRQASSYNEQFF
cdr3_nt: TGTGCCAGCAGCTCCCGACAGGCCAGCTCCTACAATGAGCAGTTCTTC
clone_size: many
d_call: NA
j_call: TRBJ2-1
v_call: TRBV7-3

cdr3_aa: CSASDSLAGTSTDTQYF
cdr3_nt: TGCAGTGCTAGCGACTCACTAGCGGGCACTAGCACAGATACGCAGTATTTT
clone_size: NA
d_call: TRBD2
j_call: TRBJ2-3
v_call: TRBV20-1

cdr3_aa: CASSPDRGHGYGYTF
cdr3_nt: TGTGCCAGCAGCCCAGACAGGGGGCACGGGTATGGCTACACCTTC
clone_size: many
d_call: TRBD1
j_call: TRBJ1-2
v_call: TRBV7-2

cdr3_aa: CASSRQLDQPQHF
cdr3_nt: TGTGCCAGCAGCCGACAGCTGGATCAGCCCCAGCATTTT
clone_size: few
d_call: NA
j_call: TRBJ1-5
v_call: TRBV6-2/TRBV6-3